This TCR beta chain emerged from a study of T cells expressing NK-cell markers. TCRdb re-called the 5' RACE reads and catalogs CDR3 proteins one per entry, DNA excluded. The sample holds almost 450,000 distinct CDR3 sequences. Per the germline V gene, CDR1 is KGHSH and CDR2 is LQKENI. The CDR3 consists of 12 residues. Sequencing input: blood T cells: a sorted CD56 or NKG2C T cell subset, CD4+ or CD8+ T cells, or bulk PBMC T cells (not recorded which). The receptor's source is a woman aged 18-70 years in good health. The chain combines TRBV18 with TRBJ2-7. This CDR3 is CASSPPTGEQYF.